This T cell receptor beta chain was sequenced during a study of T cells in Graves' hyperthyroidism and ophthalmopathy. For the study at large: The initial diagnosis was the point when peripheral blood was collected, ahead of any treatment.

In its sample, this clonotype was seen many times. Antigen specificity is unknown. Points from the study as a whole: Ophthalmopathy was separated from stable hyperthyroidism by a 13 V-J model. Within blood appeared most thyroid clonotypes that had expanded above 0.001.

TCR beta CDR3 regions were amplified from RNA transcripts. TCR CDR3 regions were first amplified by RT-PCR with HTBI primers. TCRdb redid the calling of the multiplex PCR reads with MiXCR, one entry per CDR3 protein. The sample consists of a few hundred thousand distinct CDR3 sequences, roughly 15% of them appearing once. Any patient presenting with uncontrolled infection, other autoimmune disease, pregnancy or lactation was left out. The material sequenced was blood. The clonotype originates from a woman in her thirties or forties with Graves' ophthalmopathy.

DNA of the CDR3: TGCAGTGCTATACGGCTAGCGGGGGTTAATGAGCAGTTCTTC. Its translation: CSAIRLAGVNEQFF. The chain has TRBV20-1 and TRBJ2-1, with 10 bases identical to TRBD2. CDR1 and CDR2 from the germline V gene are DFQATT and SNEGSKA (reference sequence). CDR3 size: 14 residues. The V segment lost 4 bases and the J segment 7 bases; nucleotides outside the gene matches: 7.